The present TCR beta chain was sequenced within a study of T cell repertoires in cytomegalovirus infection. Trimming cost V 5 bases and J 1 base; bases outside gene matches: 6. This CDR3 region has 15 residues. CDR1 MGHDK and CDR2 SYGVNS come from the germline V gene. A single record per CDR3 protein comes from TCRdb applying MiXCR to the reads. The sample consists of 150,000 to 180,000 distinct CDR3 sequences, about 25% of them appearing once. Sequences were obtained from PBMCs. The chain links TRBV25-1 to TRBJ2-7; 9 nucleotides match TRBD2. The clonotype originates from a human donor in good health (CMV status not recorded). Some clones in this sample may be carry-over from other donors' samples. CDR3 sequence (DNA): TGTGCCAGCAGTAGACCGGGACTAGCATCCTACGAGCAGTACTTC. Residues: CASSRPGLASYEQYF.